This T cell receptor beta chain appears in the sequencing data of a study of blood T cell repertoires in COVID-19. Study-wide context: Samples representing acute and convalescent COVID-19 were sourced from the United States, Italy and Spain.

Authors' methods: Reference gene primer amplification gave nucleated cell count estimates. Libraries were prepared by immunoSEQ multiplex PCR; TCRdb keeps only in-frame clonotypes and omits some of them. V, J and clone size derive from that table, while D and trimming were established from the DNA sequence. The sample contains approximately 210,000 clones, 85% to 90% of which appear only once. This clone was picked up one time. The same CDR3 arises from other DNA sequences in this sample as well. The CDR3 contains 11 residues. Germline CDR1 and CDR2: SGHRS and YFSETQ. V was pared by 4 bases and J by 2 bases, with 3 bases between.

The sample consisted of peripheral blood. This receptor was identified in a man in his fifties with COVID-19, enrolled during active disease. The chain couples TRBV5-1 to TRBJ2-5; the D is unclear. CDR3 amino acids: CASSRQETQYF. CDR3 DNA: TGCGCCAGCAGCCGGCAAGAGACCCAGTACTTC. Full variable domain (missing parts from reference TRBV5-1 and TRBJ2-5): KAGVTQTPRYLIKTRGQQVTLSCSPISGHRSVSWYQQTPGQGLQFLFEYFSETQRNKGNFPGRFSGRQFSNSRSEMNVSTLELGDSALYLCASSRQETQYFGPGTRLLVL.